Below are 26 T cell receptor beta chains sequenced from a single sample in a study of CD8 T cells in ankylosing spondylitis. TCRdb ran MiXCR on the 5' RACE reads and lists one entry per CDR3 protein. The sample contains 150,000 to 200,000 distinct CDR3 sequences, about 18% of which appear only once. Sequencing used blood, either unsorted or a sorted T cell fraction (not recorded which). The source of these receptors is a male donor with ankylosing spondylitis or in good health (not recorded which).

The chain carries TRBV3-1 and TRBJ1-5, with 7 bases lining up with TRBD1. V lost 4 bases and J lost 3; bases outside the gene matches: 6. CDR1 LGHDT and CDR2 YNNKEL come from the germline V gene (reference sequence). The CDR3 sequence is 15 residues long. The CDR3 DNA follows: TGTGCCAGCAGCCTGACGACAGGGAACAATCAGCCCCAGCATTTT. It translates to CASSLTTGNNQPQHF.

This clonotype occurred many times. The rearrangement uses TRBV29-1 and TRBJ2-5, with D perhaps matching TRBD2 (6 bases). The CDR3 runs 12 residues. From germline, CDR1 is SQVTM and CDR2 ANQGSEA. CDR3 protein: CTTGVNQETQYF. The CDR3 nucleotides are TGCACCACGGGAGTAAACCAAGAGACCCAGTACTTC.

In this sample, this clonotype turned up many times. This chain connects TRBV19 to TRBJ2-1; tentatively, D is TRBD2 (5 bases). Germline V gene sequence: CDR1 LNHDA, CDR2 SQIVND (reference sequence). The CDR3 has 15 residues. The V and J ends lost 0 bases and 2 bases respectively, with 8 bases between them. The CDR3 protein is CASSIDTRPYNEQFF. CDR3 DNA sequence: TGTGCCAGTAGTATAGATACTAGACCCTACAATGAGCAGTTCTTC.

Many counts were recorded for this clonotype. The V gene is TRBV29-1, the J gene TRBJ2-4, with no clear D. The germline V and J ends were trimmed by 2 bases and 2 bases, with 7 bases remaining between them. Germline CDR1 and CDR2: SQVTM and ANQGSEA. The CDR3 runs to 13 residues. The CDR3 DNA reads as TGCAGCGTTGAAATCCCAACCAAAAACATTCAGTACTTC. Translating it yields CSVEIPTKNIQYF. Based on the CDR3 plus reference TRBV29-1 and TRBJ2-4, the full variable domain is SAVISQKPSRDICQRGTSLTIQCQVDSQVTMMFWYRQQPGQSLTLIATANQGSEATYESGFVIDKFPISRPNLTFSTLTVSNMSPEDSSIYLCSVEIPTKNIQYFGAGTRLSVL.

V is TRBV9 and J is TRBJ2-7, with 8 nucleotides matching TRBD2. This CDR3 contains 14 residues. Germline V lookup: CDR1 SGDLS, CDR2 YYNGEE. With V trimmed by 3 bases and J by 4 bases, 6 bases remained unmatched. The DNA of the CDR3 is TGTGCCAGCAGCGAAGCGGGACTAGGGTACGAGCAGTACTTC. Its protein is CASSEAGLGYEQYF.

The table lists this clonotype with many counts. The rearrangement uses TRBV5-1 and TRBJ1-1, with D possibly matching TRBD1 (6 bases). Germline lookup yields CDR1 SGHRS and CDR2 YFSETQ. Trimming cost V 4 bases and J 5 bases, with 18 bases left between them. The CDR3 is 15 residues long. CDR3 nucleotides: TGCGCCAGCAGCGTCGGGACAACCCGAAGGACTGAAGCTTTCTTT. Its translation is CASSVGTTRRTEAFF.

The table lists this clonotype with a few counts. The genes are TRBV3-1 and TRBJ2-2; D call uncertain. Trimming pared 0 bases from V and 9 bases from J, leaving 5 bases between. This CDR3 is 12 amino acids long. Germline V gene lookup returns CDR1 LGHDT and CDR2 YNNKEL (reference sequence). CDR3 coding DNA: TGTGCCAGCAGCCAAGATAGCAGGGAGCTGTTTTTT. Encoded protein: CASSQDSRELFF.

In this sample, this clonotype turned up a few times. The chain uses TRBV20-1 and TRBJ2-1; D may correspond to TRBD1 or TRBD2 (5 bases each). V shed 6 bases and J shed 7 bases, with 19 bases lying between them. From germline, CDR1 is DFQATT and CDR2 SNEGSKA (reference sequence). This CDR3 contains 14 residues. CDR3 nucleotides: TGCAGTGCCCCGGGACGGGACCCATGGAATGAGCAGTTCTTC. It is translated as CSAPGRDPWNEQFF.

This rearrangement joins TRBV4-2 to TRBJ2-3; D is uncertain. The V and J ends lost 4 bases and 14 bases respectively, with 16 bases between them. Germline loops: CDR1 LGHNA, CDR2 YNFKEQ. This CDR3 spans 12 amino acids. CDR3 protein: CASSRIDGPTYF. The CDR3 DNA sequence: TGTGCCAGCAGCCGAATCGATGGCCCGACGTATTTT.

At least ten counts were recorded for this clonotype. J is TRBJ2-1 and V is TRBV24-1; 8 positions match TRBD2. Per germline, CDR1 KGHDR and CDR2 SFDVKD. CDR3 length: 15 amino acids. With V trimmed by 3 bases and J by 5 bases, 5 bases remained unmatched. CDR3 nucleotide sequence: TGTGCCACCAGTGATATATCGGGAGGGCACAATGAGCAGTTCTTC. Residues: CATSDISGGHNEQFF.

V usage is TRBV4-1 and J usage is TRBJ1-6, with 7 nucleotides matching TRBD1. The V gene end was trimmed by 0 bases and the J gene end by 7 bases; junction bases not matched to a gene: 6. The CDR3 runs to 16 residues. Germline V gene data show CDR1 as MGHRA and CDR2 as YSYEKL. CDR3 DNA sequence: TGCGCCAGCAGCCAAGACCTGCAGGGGGGAAATTCACCCCTCCACTTT. Translating gives CASSQDLQGGNSPLHF.

The chain is built from TRBV7-2 and TRBJ2-7, with a possible D match to TRBD1 (6 bases). This CDR3 spans 16 amino acids. The germline gives CDR1 SGHTA, CDR2 FQGNSA. Trimming left V 5 bases short and J 0 bases short, with 17 bases between. The CDR3 here is CASSLTGTQSSYEQYF. The CDR3 DNA sequence: TGTGCCAGCAGCCTCACCGGGACACAGAGCTCCTACGAGCAGTACTTC.

This clonotype showed up many times. This CDR3 reads CASSSPGGLLNTGELFF. Written as DNA, the CDR3 is TGCGCCAGCAGCTCCCCCGGGGGGCTTTTGAACACCGGGGAGCTGTTTTTT. The chain employs TRBV5-1 and TRBJ2-2, with TRBD2 as a possible D gene (7 bases). V lost 3 bases and J 1 base, leaving 16 bases between the germline ends. Germline assignment: CDR1 SGHRS and CDR2 YFSETQ. CDR3 length: 17 amino acids.

This chain links TRBV29-1 with TRBJ1-2; D is uncertain. The V gene lost 3 bases and the J gene lost 8 bases, with 16 bases spanning the gap. From germline, CDR1 is SQVTM and CDR2 ANQGSEA. The CDR3 has 13 amino acids. CDR3 nucleotide sequence: TGCAGCGTTGACCCCACCTCAAGGGCGGGCTACACCTTC. This codes for CSVDPTSRAGYTF.

The chain uses TRBV11-2 and TRBJ2-6; D uncertain. V dropped 2 bases and J dropped 4 bases, with 3 bases sitting between them. Per germline, CDR1 SGHAT and CDR2 FQNNGV. This CDR3 region has 13 residues. The CDR3 DNA reads as TGTGCCAGCAGCTTATTGGGGGCCAACGTCCTGACTTTC. This encodes CASSLLGANVLTF.

This clonotype was seen more than once but under ten times. The chain combines TRBV11-2 with TRBJ2-3; TRBD2 might be the D (6 bases). CDR1 is SGHAT and CDR2 is FQNNGV in the germline V gene. The CDR3 loop spans 18 amino acids. Trimming took off 1 base at V and 0 bases at J, with 17 bases between the two ends. This CDR3 reads CASSLVPVERVSTDTQYF. DNA for the CDR3: TGTGCCAGCAGCTTAGTCCCGGTGGAGCGGGTTAGCACAGATACGCAGTATTTT.

The chain uses TRBV5-1 and TRBJ2-1, with 14 bases identical to TRBD2. The CDR3 runs 15 residues. The germline V gene encodes CDR1 SGHRS and CDR2 YFSETQ. With V trimmed by 2 bases and J by 7 bases, 2 bases remained unmatched. CDR3 sequence: CASSFWTSGRNEQFF. The CDR3 DNA reads TGCGCCAGCAGCTTTTGGACTAGCGGGAGGAATGAGCAGTTCTTC. Complete variable domain (other parts from reference TRBV5-1 and TRBJ2-1): KAGVTQTPRYLIKTRGQQVTLSCSPISGHRSVSWYQQTPGQGLQFLFEYFSETQRNKGNFPGRFSGRQFSNSRSEMNVSTLELGDSALYLCASSFWTSGRNEQFFGPGTRLTVL.

The genes are TRBV5-4 and TRBJ1-2; D is uncertain. The CDR3 is 14 amino acids. Trimming took off 4 bases at V and 3 bases at J, with 13 bases between the two ends. The germline CDR1 and CDR2 sequences are SGHNT and YYREEE (reference sequence). The CDR3 nucleotides read TGTGCCAGCAGCCCGGTCCTCTGGGACTATGGCTACACCTTC. Translated: CASSPVLWDYGYTF.

Ten or more counts support this clonotype. This CDR3 reads CATRKSSYEQYF. DNA of the CDR3: TGTGCCACGAGAAAGTCCTCCTACGAGCAGTACTTC. The chain uses TRBV12-3 or TRBV12-4 and TRBJ2-7; D is undetermined. The CDR3 totals 12 residues. Trimming left V 10 bases short and J 0 bases short, with 10 bases between.

The V and J genes are TRBV5-4 and TRBJ2-2, with 11 bases that match TRBD1. The CDR3 spans 16 residues. The junction had 4 bases not matched to a gene; V was cut back by 3 bases and J by 3 bases. Germline V gives CDR1 SGHNT, CDR2 YYREEE (reference sequence). The DNA of the CDR3 is TGTGCCAGCAGCTACGGACAGGGGGCTGACACCGGGGAGCTGTTTTTT. This sequence encodes CASSYGQGADTGELFF.

The rearrangement uses TRBV20-1 and TRBJ2-3, with D tentatively TRBD1 (6 bases). Between the trimmed V and J ends, which lost 4 bases and 6 bases, there was a span of 20 bases. Germline lookup yields CDR1 DFQATT and CDR2 SNEGSKA (reference sequence). The CDR3 consists of 15 residues. The CDR3 DNA is TGCAGTGCTACTAACAGGGCAGACGCGTCGGATACGCAGTATTTT. This gives the protein CSATNRADASDTQYF.

The CDR3 DNA reads as TGCGCCAGCAGCCAAGATCGGACTTCCTCAGGCATTCAGTACTTC. This sequence encodes CASSQDRTSSGIQYF. V is TRBV4-1 and J is TRBJ2-4; possible D gene TRBD2, 5 bases. The CDR3 spans 15 residues. The ends were cut back, 0 bases at V and 9 bases at J, with 15 bases in the middle. Per germline, CDR1 MGHRA and CDR2 YSYEKL.

This clonotype was recorded many times. The chain couples TRBV15 to TRBJ1-1; 7 nucleotides match TRBD1. CDR1 and CDR2 from the germline V gene are LNHNV and YYDKDF (reference sequence). CDR3 length: 16 amino acids. Trimming took 5 bases from V and 2 from J; bases not matched to a gene: 11. CDR3 DNA sequence: TGTGCCACCAGCCTGCGGGACAGAATGCCAAACACTGAAGCTTTCTTT. As protein: CATSLRDRMPNTEAFF. The full variable domain, with the rest looked up from reference TRBV15 and TRBJ1-1, is DAMVIQNPRYQVTQFGKPVTLSCSQTLNHNVMYWYQQKSSQAPKLLFHYYDKDFNNEADTPDNFQSRRPNTSFCFLDIRSPGLGDTAMYLCATSLRDRMPNTEAFFGQGTRLTVV.

This clonotype has a count of ten or more. This chain links TRBV5-1 with TRBJ1-5; 7 bases map to TRBD1. From germline, CDR1 is SGHRS and CDR2 YFSETQ. The CDR3 spans 15 residues. Unmatched junction bases numbered 1, after V lost 0 bases and J lost 1 base. The CDR3 nucleotides are TGCGCCAGCAGCTTGGACAGGGGAAGCAATCAGCCCCAGCATTTT. Encoded protein: CASSLDRGSNQPQHF.

This clonotype was found many times. The chain uses TRBV20-1 and TRBJ2-1; D might be TRBD2 (6 bases). The CDR3 consists of 15 residues. In germline, CDR1 is DFQATT, CDR2 SNEGSKA (reference sequence). V was trimmed by 2 bases and J by 5 bases, leaving 16 bases between them. This CDR3 is CSARTHPGLNNEQFF. For the CDR3, the DNA is TGCAGTGCTAGAACTCACCCGGGACTTAACAATGAGCAGTTCTTC.

Worth noting for this clonotype: This may stem from a read error, because a much larger clone lies one nucleotide away. This rearrangement joins TRBV5-1 to TRBJ2-1, with D possibly being TRBD1 (6 bases). This CDR3 has 13 amino acids. Germline values: CDR1 SGHRS, CDR2 YFSETQ. Here the CDR3 reads CASSPTRDNERFF. The CDR3 DNA reads as TGCGCCAGCAGCCCGACGAGGGACAATGAGCGGTTCTTC.